Below are 4 T cell receptor beta chains sequenced from a single sample in a study of blood T cells in healthy people across ages. For the second PCR, which ran for roughly 6 to 12 cycles, a sample-barcoded 5' primer and a J-beta primer mix were used. TCRdb re-called the 5' RACE reads through MiXCR, storing one row per CDR3 protein. The data contain hundreds of thousands of distinct CDR3 sequences, around 27% of them singletons. Separately, the same data were catalogued under a study of T cells of mothers and their children.

The sample taken for sequencing was blood. These receptors were obtained from a boy aged 2 to 10 in good health.

The rearrangement uses TRBV7-2 and TRBJ1-4; 8 bases match TRBD1. This CDR3 region has 15 residues. V lost 4 bases to trimming and J lost 7 bases; unmatched junction nucleotides: 8. Germline assignment: CDR1 SGHTA and CDR2 FQGNSA. The CDR3 DNA follows: TGTGCCAGCAGCTCGGACAGGGAGAGAGGTGAAAAACTGTTTTTT. This translates into CASSSDRERGEKLFF.

This chain links TRBV9 with TRBJ2-7, with TRBD2 matching over 7 bases. CDR3 size: 12 residues. Trimming removed 3 bases from V and 6 bases from J; junction bases left unmatched: 3. The germline CDR1 and CDR2 sequences are SGDLS and YYNGEE. The CDR3 coding sequence is TGTGCCAGCAGCGCCGGGGAGGGCGAGCAGTACTTC. Protein product: CASSAGEGEQYF. Looking up the rest from reference TRBV9 and TRBJ2-7 gives the full variable domain: DSGVTQTPKHLITATGQRVTLRCSPRSGDLSVYWYQQSLDQGLQFLIQYYNGEERAKGNILERFSAQQFPDLHSELNLSSLELGDSALYFCASSAGEGEQYFGPGTRLTVT.

CDR3 sequence (DNA): TGTGCCAGCAGCTCGGTTAACACCGGGGAGCTGTTTTTT. Translated, it gives CASSSVNTGELFF. The chain employs TRBV7-2 and TRBJ2-2; D is unclear. Germline-derived CDR1 and CDR2 are SGHTA and FQGNSA. There are 13 residues in the CDR3. Between the trimmed V and J ends, which lost 4 bases and 2 bases, there was a span of 5 bases.

This clonotype was seen once. The chain couples TRBV14 to TRBJ2-5; D is unclear. Germline-derived CDR1 and CDR2 are SGHDN and FVKESK. The CDR3 covers 14 residues. Trimming shortened V by 4 bases and J by 4 bases, and 13 bases separated the two germline ends. CDR3 in amino acids: CASSRRVRPETQYF. The CDR3 nucleotides read TGTGCCAGCAGCCGTCGGGTGAGGCCAGAGACCCAGTACTTC.